Sequencing of this T cell receptor (beta chain) was carried out in a study of CD8+CD57+ T cells in acquired aplastic anemia. Genomic DNA, serving as template, underwent TCR beta VDJ and CDR3 profiling. TCRdb itself ran the reads through MiXCR, one entry per CDR3 protein. The sample lists about 40,000 distinct CDR3 sequences, over 55% occurring once. Patients picked for sequencing had shown CD8+CD57+ cell expansion detected by flow cytometry. Sampling of blood occurred while the patients had still received no therapy. Trimming stripped 4 bases from V and 4 bases from J, with 13 bases between. Germline assignment: CDR1 DFQATT and CDR2 SNEGSKA (reference sequence). The CDR3 has 14 residues.

This clonotype was sampled from a human donor with aplastic anemia. The V and J genes are TRBV20-1 and TRBJ1-4, with D tentatively TRBD1 (6 bases). Sequenced material: sorted CD4+, CD8+, or CD8+CD57+ T cells (not recorded which) from PBMCs. CDR3 in DNA: TGCAGTGCTATCCCGACAGGCAATAATGAAAAACTGTTTTTT. This translates into CSAIPTGNNEKLFF.